The source of this TCR beta chain is a study of blood T cell repertoires in COVID-19 (dated by TCRdb to the early 2020s). General notes on the study: Samples covering the acute and convalescent phases of COVID-19 were provided by collaborators in the United States, Italy and Spain. The samples were drawn from the first 160 participants of the ongoing ImmuneRACE study and from over 950 subjects provided by 6 global collaborators. Subjects who had been exposed to COVID-19, were actively infected with it, or had recovered from it provided the deeply sampled blood TCRbeta repertoires that made up the dataset. Nearly every sample came with metadata listing a de-identified subject ID, COVID-19 status, age in years and sex. The prospective study material was composed of cDNA or gDNA derived from T cells, B-cell-depleted T cells, or PBMCs. The repertoires were released in a freely available public database intended as a resource for research on the immune response to SARS-CoV-2. Where HLA class I and class II types were available, the types were taken from metadata supplied by the sample provider, not from assay-based typing. Findings and caveats that apply to the study as a whole: Clinical and demographic metadata were provided uncurated, with the amount varying by source and participant.

This clone was seen more than once but under ten times. What this receptor recognizes is not known. Base qualities were left out, and no much larger clone turns up one base away. Collaborating institutions collected whole blood in K2EDTA tubes following their own protocols. For TCRbeta analysis, collaborators shipped samples as frozen whole blood, isolated PBMCs, or DNA extracted from either of those sample types. The immunoSEQ Assay, a bias-controlled multiplex PCR, was used to amplify TCRbeta CDR3 regions from genomic DNA. In the authors' own workflow: The number of nucleated cells in each sample was estimated by amplification of reference gene primers within the assay. To quantify the absolute abundance of each unique TCRbeta CDR3 rearrangement, sequence reads were collapsed and filtered. For each sample, productive Simpson clonality was calculated as the square root of Simpson's diversity index across productive rearrangements. TCRdb re-hosts the immuneACCESS table, in-frame sequences only. Its copies lack some clones; in the studies checked, an unresolved V gene accounts for under half of them, and the cause for the rest is not known. V, J and clone size reflect that table, while D and trimming were determined from the DNA. This sample has about 210,000 clones in its table, and roughly four fifths of those were observed once. Around 12% of the sample is in the top ten clones.

Including the terminal cysteine and phenylalanine, the CDR3 comprises 13 residues. Only CDR3 DNA remains: 39 bases, in frame from the first base. The germline ends are 4 bases apart after V is trimmed by 4 bases and J by 0 bases. From a lookup of the germline V gene, CDR1 and CDR2 are SGHTA and FQGNSA. What was sequenced was peripheral blood. The receptor was derived from a woman between 35 and 50 years old with acute or convalescent COVID-19. The chain couples TRBV7-2 to TRBJ1-3, with the D gene not clear enough to name. The CDR3 corresponds to CASSSSSGNTIYF. The DNA sequence is as follows: TGTGCCAGCAGCTCATCCTCTGGAAACACCATATATTTT.